These T cell receptor beta chains were read from a single sample in a study of T cell clusters in autoimmune cytopenias. TCRdb reanalyzed the multiplex PCR reads and collapses them to one entry per CDR3 protein, without DNA. This listing includes 5,000 to 6,500 distinct CDR3 sequences. Sequencing was performed on peripheral blood. The receptors here all came from a human donor with an autoimmune cytopenia or autoimmune hepatitis (not recorded which). The CDR3 runs from the conserved cysteine through the conserved F or W. The order of the fields is clone size, J gene, V gene, CDR3 protein. A clone size is listed for some rows: how often the clone was seen (once, few, many), or a class if it is expanded.

size: medium-sized; J: TRBJ2-3; V: TRBV12-3/TRBV12-4; CDR3: CASKRERGKDTQYF
size: -; J: TRBJ2-7; V: TRBV7-2; CDR3: CASSTVGSEQYF
size: medium-sized; J: TRBJ2-1; V: TRBV5-4; CDR3: CAHSEREVNNEQFF
size: -; J: TRBJ1-1; V: TRBV5-6; CDR3: CASSLGHMNTEAFF
size: -; J: TRBJ2-7; V: TRBV6-2/TRBV6-3; CDR3: CASSDSALAGVDEQYF
size: -; J: TRBJ1-2; V: TRBV20-1; CDR3: CSARETAGGSYGYTF
size: -; J: TRBJ1-3; V: TRBV6-1; CDR3: CASRPEGGRTGNTIYF
size: medium-sized; J: TRBJ2-7; V: TRBV6-5; CDR3: CASSLVAGSSYEQYF
size: -; J: TRBJ1-2; V: TRBV5-6; CDR3: CASSRGRATSYTF
size: medium-sized; J: TRBJ1-6; V: TRBV6-2/TRBV6-3; CDR3: CASSRTENSPLHF
size: medium-sized; J: TRBJ2-2; V: TRBV6-4; CDR3: CASSELAGDTGELFF
size: medium-sized; J: TRBJ2-5; V: TRBV5-4; CDR3: CASRGPSGRGTETQYF
size: medium-sized; J: TRBJ2-5; V: TRBV18; CDR3: CASSPPTSGRAIETQYF
size: medium-sized; J: TRBJ1-2; V: TRBV6-5; CDR3: CASSYSTGERNYGYTF
size: -; J: TRBJ2-1; V: TRBV27; CDR3: CASRGGGANEQFF
size: -; J: TRBJ2-1; V: TRBV20-1; CDR3: CSARPLAGGSNEQFF
size: -; J: TRBJ1-1; V: TRBV6-2/TRBV6-3; CDR3: CASSSWTQTPEAFF
size: -; J: TRBJ1-5; V: TRBV6-5; CDR3: CAGRPTLNQPQHF
size: -; J: TRBJ1-3; V: TRBV20-1; CDR3: CSADRGPGNTIYF
size: -; J: TRBJ2-3; V: TRBV6-1; CDR3: CASSGTSGSGTDTQYF
size: medium-sized; J: TRBJ2-1; V: TRBV7-9; CDR3: CASTTSGSAYNEQFF
size: -; J: TRBJ2-7; V: TRBV12-3/TRBV12-4; CDR3: CASTKREGPYEQYF
size: medium-sized; J: TRBJ2-5; V: TRBV5-4; CDR3: CASSLIRQKETQYF
size: medium-sized; J: TRBJ2-7; V: TRBV6-5; CDR3: CASSEEVGQHSYEQYF
size: medium-sized; J: TRBJ2-7; V: TRBV6-5; CDR3: CASRTRGGSGRLYEQYF
size: -; J: TRBJ1-1; V: TRBV15; CDR3: CATSGGTVLMNTEAFF
size: medium-sized; J: TRBJ2-3; V: TRBV27; CDR3: CASSPFAGSTDTQYF
size: medium-sized; J: TRBJ2-7; V: TRBV19; CDR3: CASSIDGAGRLTYEQYF
size: -; J: TRBJ1-1; V: TRBV20-1; CDR3: CSAGARATEAFF
size: -; J: TRBJ2-5; V: TRBV4-3; CDR3: CASSQDRGGSGTQYF
size: -; J: TRBJ2-1; V: TRBV7-9; CDR3: CASSLEASGYNEQFF
size: -; J: TRBJ2-1; V: TRBV20-1; CDR3: CSASEGTSGSREQFF
size: medium-sized; J: TRBJ2-1; V: TRBV7-6; CDR3: CASSPLARPYNEQFF
size: -; J: TRBJ1-1; V: TRBV30; CDR3: CAWSVGGTEAFF
size: medium-sized; J: TRBJ2-1; V: TRBV6-6; CDR3: CASSGLAGVKEQFF
size: medium-sized; J: TRBJ2-2; V: TRBV19; CDR3: CASSWGGTNTGELFF
size: -; J: TRBJ1-4; V: TRBV4-2; CDR3: CASSQGTVEKLFF
size: medium-sized; J: TRBJ2-2; V: TRBV12-3/TRBV12-4; CDR3: CASSLARGLSNTGELFF
size: -; J: TRBJ2-5; V: TRBV5-5; CDR3: CASSNAAGTSGETQYF
size: medium-sized; J: TRBJ1-2; V: TRBV6-5; CDR3: CASTPRGTGEYGYTF
size: medium-sized; J: TRBJ1-2; V: TRBV6-5; CDR3: CASSPRVGSDGYTF
size: medium-sized; J: TRBJ2-1; V: TRBV19; CDR3: CASSIGSGRYGNEQFF
size: medium-sized; J: TRBJ2-1; V: TRBV6-5; CDR3: CASGLGLNEQFF
size: -; J: TRBJ1-2; V: TRBV6-2/TRBV6-3; CDR3: CASTSIVQRGYTF
size: medium-sized; J: TRBJ2-7; V: TRBV11-1; CDR3: CASSLAWNRPYEQYF
size: -; J: TRBJ2-7; V: TRBV6-2/TRBV6-3; CDR3: CASRVGLEQYF
size: medium-sized; J: TRBJ1-1; V: TRBV29-1; CDR3: CSVPPWTGAVTEAFF
size: -; J: TRBJ2-2; V: TRBV6-5; CDR3: CASRLGLAGELFF
size: -; J: TRBJ2-7; V: TRBV15; CDR3: CATSRSQGPYEQYF
size: medium-sized; J: TRBJ2-1; V: TRBV27; CDR3: CASSFRDLNNEQFF
size: -; J: TRBJ2-1; V: TRBV5-1; CDR3: CASSRDVTYNEQFF
size: -; J: TRBJ1-1; V: TRBV6-5; CDR3: CAISESAMNTEAFF
size: medium-sized; J: TRBJ1-6; V: TRBV6-5; CDR3: CASAPGADSPLHF
size: -; J: TRBJ1-5; V: TRBV5-6; CDR3: CASSFTGQGDYQPQHF
size: medium-sized; J: TRBJ2-7; V: TRBV6-2/TRBV6-3; CDR3: CASTAPSYEQYF